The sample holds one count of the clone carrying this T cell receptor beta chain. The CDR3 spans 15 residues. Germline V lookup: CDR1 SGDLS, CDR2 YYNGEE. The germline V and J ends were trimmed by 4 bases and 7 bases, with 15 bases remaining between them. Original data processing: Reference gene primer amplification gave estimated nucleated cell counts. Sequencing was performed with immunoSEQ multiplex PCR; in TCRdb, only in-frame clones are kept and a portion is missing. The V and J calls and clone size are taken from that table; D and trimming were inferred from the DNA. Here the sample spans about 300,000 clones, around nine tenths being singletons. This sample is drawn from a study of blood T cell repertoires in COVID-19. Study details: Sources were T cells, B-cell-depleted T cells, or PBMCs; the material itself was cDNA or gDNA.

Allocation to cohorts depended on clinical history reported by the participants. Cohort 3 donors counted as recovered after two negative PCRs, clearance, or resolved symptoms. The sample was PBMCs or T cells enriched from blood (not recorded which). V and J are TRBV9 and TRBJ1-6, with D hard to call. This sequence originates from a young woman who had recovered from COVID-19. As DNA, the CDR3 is TGTGCCAGCAGCCCTGGCGGTCTTGGAAATTCACCCCTCCACTTT. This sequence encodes CASSPGGLGNSPLHF.